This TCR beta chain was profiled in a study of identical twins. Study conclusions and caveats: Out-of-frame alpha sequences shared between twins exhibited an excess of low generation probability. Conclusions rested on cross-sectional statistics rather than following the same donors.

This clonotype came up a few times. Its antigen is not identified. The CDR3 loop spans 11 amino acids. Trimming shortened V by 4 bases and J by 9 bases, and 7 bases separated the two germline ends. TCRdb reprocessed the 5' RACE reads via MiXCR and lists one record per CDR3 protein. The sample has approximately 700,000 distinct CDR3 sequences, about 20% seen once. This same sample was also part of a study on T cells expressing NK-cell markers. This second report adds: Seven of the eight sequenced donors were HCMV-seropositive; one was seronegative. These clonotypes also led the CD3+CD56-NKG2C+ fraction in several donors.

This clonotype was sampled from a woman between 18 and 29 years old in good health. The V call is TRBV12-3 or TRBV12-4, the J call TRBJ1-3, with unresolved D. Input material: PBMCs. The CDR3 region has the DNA TGTGCCAGCAGTTCATCAGGCACCATATATTTT. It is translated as CASSSSGTIYF.